Listed below are T cell receptor beta chains from one sample, sequenced in a study of OX40 agonist ivuxolimab in advanced cancers. Clones were sequenced by immunoSEQ multiplex PCR, and TCRdb holds only the in-frame ones, with some missing. This table holds about 49,000 clones, around 84% found once. This sample comprised CD4+ or CD8+ T cells sorted from blood, obtained in a trial of the OX40 agonist ivuxolimab. The receptors were gathered from an adult with an advanced solid tumor such as melanoma, head and neck, liver or kidney cancer. The CDR3 runs from the conserved cysteine through the conserved F or W. The order of the fields is D gene, clone size, J gene, V gene, CDR3 protein, CDR3 DNA. D genes are given only for firm matches. For some rows the clone size is stated as once, few or many, or as a class when expanded; others skip it.

TRBD2 | . | TRBJ2-5 | TRBV11-3 | CASSTGTSGRAQETQYF | TGTGCCAGCAGTACCGGGACTAGCGGGAGGGCCCAAGAGACCCAGTACTTC
TRBD1 | . | TRBJ1-1 | TRBV18 | CASSPLSLATGGRDTEAFF | TGTGCCAGCTCACCACTAAGTTTAGCGACAGGGGGACGAGACACTGAAGCTTTCTTT
. | . | TRBJ2-7 | TRBV13 | CASSLRNERLLVRYEQYF | TGTGCCAGCAGCTTAAGGAACGAGCGTCTTCTGGTTCGGTACGAGCAGTACTTC
. | few | TRBJ2-4 | TRBV11-2 | CASSLDRRGNIQYF | TGTGCCAGCAGCTTAGATCGGAGGGGGAACATTCAGTACTTC
TRBD1 | . | TRBJ2-5 | TRBV18 | CATGDRAQTQYF | TGTGCCACCGGGGACAGAGCACAGACCCAGTACTTC
. | . | TRBJ2-1 | TRBV7-9 | CASSLGGTEQFF | TGTGCCAGCAGCTTAGGTGGAACTGAGCAGTTCTTC
TRBD1 | . | TRBJ1-1 | TRBV30 | CAWNPTLSRGDTEAFF | TGTGCCTGGAACCCGACCCTGAGCAGGGGGGACACTGAAGCTTTCTTT
TRBD2 | . | TRBJ2-5 | TRBV14 | CASSQDSGVRETQYF | TGTGCCAGCAGCCAAGATAGCGGGGTTCGAGAGACCCAGTACTTC
. | . | TRBJ2-3 | TRBV7-6 | CASKGVFDTDTQYF | TGTGCCAGCAAGGGGGTCTTCGACACAGATACGCAGTATTTT
. | . | TRBJ1-1 | TRBV2 | CASNWTPDTEAFF | TGTGCCAGCAACTGGACACCGGACACTGAAGCTTTCTTT
TRBD1 | few | TRBJ1-2 | TRBV11-2 | CASRPTGVYGYTF | TGTGCCAGCAGACCGACAGGGGTCTATGGCTACACCTTC
. | . | TRBJ2-3 | TRBV18 | CASSQRDGDNTDTQYF | TGTGCCAGCTCCCAAAGGGACGGGGACAACACAGATACGCAGTATTTT
. | . | TRBJ1-1 | TRBV7-9 | CASSQTPENTEAFF | TGTGCCAGCAGCCAGACTCCCGAGAACACTGAAGCTTTCTTT
. | . | TRBJ1-3 | TRBV4-1 | CASSQDHWTVSSGNTIYF | TGCGCCAGCAGCCAAGACCATTGGACTGTTTCCTCTGGAAACACCATATATTTT
TRBD2 | . | TRBJ2-1 | TRBV7-9 | CASSSSGIIYNEQFF | TGTGCCAGCAGCTCGAGCGGGATTATCTACAATGAGCAGTTCTTC
. | . | TRBJ2-7 | TRBV27 | CASSPWGLSSYEQYF | TGTGCCAGCAGCCCGTGGGGGCTAAGCTCCTACGAGCAGTACTTC
. | few | TRBJ2-2 | TRBV2 | CASSLLTPTGELFF | TGTGCCAGCAGTCTTCTAACGCCTACCGGGGAGCTGTTTTTT
. | . | TRBJ1-2 | TRBV5-8 | CASSLVGGAAYGYTF | TGTGCCAGCAGCTTGGTGGGAGGGGCGGCCTATGGCTACACCTTC
TRBD1 | few | TRBJ1-2 | TRBV6-1 | CASSEQAGTGGEGYTF | TGTGCCAGCAGTGAACAGGCCGGGACAGGGGGCGAGGGCTACACCTTC
TRBD2 | . | TRBJ2-5 | TRBV7-2 | CASSLRIGGSRETQYF | TGTGCCAGCAGCCTACGGATTGGCGGGAGTCGAGAGACCCAGTACTTC
. | . | TRBJ1-5 | TRBV7-2 | CASSSRGGQPQHF | TGTGCCAGCAGCTCCCGGGGGGGGCAGCCCCAGCATTTT
. | few | TRBJ1-2 | TRBV4-1 | CASSQGDIRDNYGYTF | TGCGCCAGCAGCCAAGGCGATATCAGGGACAACTATGGCTACACCTTC
TRBD1 | . | TRBJ2-3 | TRBV10-3 | CAISGQGARTDTQYF | TGTGCCATCTCAGGTCAGGGGGCTCGCACAGATACGCAGTATTTT
. | . | TRBJ1-2 | TRBV11-2 | CASSPLRWRGYGYTF | TGTGCCAGCAGCCCCCTTCGGTGGAGAGGCTATGGCTACACCTTC
TRBD1 | . | TRBJ2-1 | TRBV25-1 | CASSGDSPYNEQFF | TGTGCCAGCAGTGGGGACAGCCCCTACAATGAGCAGTTCTTC
. | . | TRBJ1-1 | TRBV5-1 | CASSLDPGPGGTEAFF | TGCGCCAGCAGCTTGGACCCGGGACCCGGGGGGACTGAAGCTTTCTTT
TRBD1 | . | TRBJ1-1 | TRBV19 | CASSMGQGTEAFF | TGTGCCAGTAGTATGGGACAGGGAACTGAAGCTTTCTTT
TRBD1 | . | TRBJ2-7 | TRBV5-1 | CASSSTGGNYEQYF | TGCGCCAGCAGCTCTACAGGGGGCAACTACGAGCAGTACTTC